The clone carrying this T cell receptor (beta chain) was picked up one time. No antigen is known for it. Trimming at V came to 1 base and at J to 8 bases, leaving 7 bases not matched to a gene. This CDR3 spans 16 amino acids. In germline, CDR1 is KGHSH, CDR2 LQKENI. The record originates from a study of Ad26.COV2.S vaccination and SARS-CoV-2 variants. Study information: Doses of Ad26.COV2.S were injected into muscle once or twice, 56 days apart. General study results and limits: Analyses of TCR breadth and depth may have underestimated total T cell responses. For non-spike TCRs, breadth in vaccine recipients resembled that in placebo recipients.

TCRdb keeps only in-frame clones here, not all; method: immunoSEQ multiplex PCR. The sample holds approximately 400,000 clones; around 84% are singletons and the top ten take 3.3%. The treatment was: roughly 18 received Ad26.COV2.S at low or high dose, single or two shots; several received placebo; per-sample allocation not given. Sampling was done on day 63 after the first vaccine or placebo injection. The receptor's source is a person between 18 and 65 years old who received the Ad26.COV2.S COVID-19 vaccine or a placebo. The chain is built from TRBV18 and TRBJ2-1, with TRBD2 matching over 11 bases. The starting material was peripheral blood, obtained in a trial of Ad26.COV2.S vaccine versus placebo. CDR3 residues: CASSPLGLAARYEQFF. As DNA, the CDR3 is TGTGCCAGCTCACCACTGGGACTAGCGGCCCGCTATGAGCAGTTCTTC.